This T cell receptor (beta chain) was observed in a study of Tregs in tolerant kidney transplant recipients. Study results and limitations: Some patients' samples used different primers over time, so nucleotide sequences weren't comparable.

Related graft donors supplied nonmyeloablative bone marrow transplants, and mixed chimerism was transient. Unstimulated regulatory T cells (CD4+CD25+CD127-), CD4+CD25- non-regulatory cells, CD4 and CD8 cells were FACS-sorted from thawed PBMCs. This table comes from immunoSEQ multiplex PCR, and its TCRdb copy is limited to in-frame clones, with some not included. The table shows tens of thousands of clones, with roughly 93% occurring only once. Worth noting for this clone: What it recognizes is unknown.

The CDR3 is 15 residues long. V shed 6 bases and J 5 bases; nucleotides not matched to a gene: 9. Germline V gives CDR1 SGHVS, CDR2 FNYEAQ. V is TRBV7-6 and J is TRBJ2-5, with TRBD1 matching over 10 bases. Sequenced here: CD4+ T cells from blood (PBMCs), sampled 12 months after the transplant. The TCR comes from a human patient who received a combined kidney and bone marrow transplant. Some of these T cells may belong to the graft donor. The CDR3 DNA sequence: TGTGCCAGCAGAGCCGGGACAGGGGATTGGGAGACCCAGTACTTC. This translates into CASRAGTGDWETQYF.